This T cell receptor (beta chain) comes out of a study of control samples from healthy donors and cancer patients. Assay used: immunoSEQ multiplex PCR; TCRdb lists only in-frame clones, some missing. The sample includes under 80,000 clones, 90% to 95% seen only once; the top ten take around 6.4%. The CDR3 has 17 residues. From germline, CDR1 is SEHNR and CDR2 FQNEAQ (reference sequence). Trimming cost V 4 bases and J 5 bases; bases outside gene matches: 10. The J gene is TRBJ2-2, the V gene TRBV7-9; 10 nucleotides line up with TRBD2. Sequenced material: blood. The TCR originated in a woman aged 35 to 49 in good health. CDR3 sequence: CASSSQLLAGETGELFF. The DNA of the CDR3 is TGTGCCAGCAGCTCCCAGCTCCTAGCGGGAGAGACCGGGGAGCTGTTTTTT.